One and the same sample provided the 17 T cell receptor beta chains below, sequenced in a study of blood T cells in healthy people across ages. Primed by a sample-barcoded 5' primer and a J-beta primer mix, a second PCR proceeded for roughly 7 to 12 cycles. TCRdb reanalysed the 5' RACE reads using MiXCR and keeps one entry per CDR3 protein. The sample shows about 930,000 distinct CDR3 sequences, almost 30% of them seen only once. These data were also reused for a study on T cells of mothers and their children.

Sequencing was performed on blood. The receptors were gathered from a woman aged 40 to 50 in good health.

This clonotype was recorded at least ten times. The chain carries TRBV20-1 and TRBJ2-1; TRBD1 agrees at 8 bases. Trimming cost V 3 bases and J 9 bases; bases outside gene matches: 7. The CDR3 runs to 13 residues. Germline assignment: CDR1 DFQATT and CDR2 SNEGSKA (reference sequence). CDR3 bases: TGCAGTGCTAGCCGGGACAGGCTTGGTGAGCAGTTCTTC. Protein sequence: CSASRDRLGEQFF.

This clonotype was counted a few times. The CDR3 loop is CASSPQASSYEQYF. The CDR3 nucleotides read TGTGCCAGTAGTCCACAAGCGAGCTCCTACGAGCAGTACTTC. The rearrangement uses TRBV19 and TRBJ2-7; D unclear. V lost 5 bases and J lost 0, with 11 bases in between. Germline CDR1 reads LNHDA; CDR2 reads SQIVND (reference sequence). The CDR3 runs to 14 residues.

Remarks on this clonotype: Possible read error: a much larger clone is one base away. The CDR3 coding sequence is TGTGCCAGCAGTTTAAGTAGACAGTTTGAAGCTTTCTTT. It yields the protein CASSLSRQFEAFF. The V gene is TRBV27, the J gene TRBJ1-1, with D maybe TRBD1 (5 bases). Trimming removed 2 bases from V and 7 bases from J, with 11 bases in between. This CDR3 spans 13 amino acids. The germline gives CDR1 MNHEY, CDR2 SMNVEV (reference sequence).

This clonotype came up many times. The chain has TRBV14 and TRBJ2-7; TRBD2 agrees at 12 bases. Germline CDR1 and CDR2: SGHDN and FVKESK. V lost 5 bases to trimming and J lost 0 bases; unmatched junction nucleotides: 2. The length of the CDR3 is 15 residues. CDR3 DNA sequence: TGTGCCAGCAGCTGGACTAGCGGGAACTCCTACGAGCAGTACTTC. It translates to CASSWTSGNSYEQYF.

The chain combines TRBV30 with TRBJ2-7, with D perhaps TRBD2 (5 bases). The DNA end is more similar to TRBJ2-5, so the J call may be wrong. The CDR3 is 15 amino acids. Germline values: CDR1 GTSNPN, CDR2 SVGIG (reference sequence). CDR3 DNA: TGTGCCTGGAGAAATGCGCTTCGGGGAGTAGAGACCCAGTACTTC. This sequence encodes CAWRNALRGVETQYF.

The V gene is TRBV11-2, the J gene TRBJ2-5; D is undetermined. V was pared by 2 bases and J by 1 base, with 11 bases between. This CDR3 has 15 residues. Germline CDR1 SGHAT, CDR2 FQNNGV. CDR3 sequence (DNA): TGTGCCAGCAGCTTAATGGGCTCCCTCCAAGAGACCCAGTACTTC. Translation gives CASSLMGSLQETQYF.

The chain employs TRBV25-1 and TRBJ2-5; TRBD2 agrees at 12 bases. CDR1 and CDR2 from the germline V gene are MGHDK and SYGVNS. V lost 3 bases and J lost 4; bases outside the gene matches: 12. This CDR3 comprises 18 residues. The DNA for the CDR3 is TGTGCCAGCAGTGAGGTCGGGGCTAGCGGGGGGGCCGTAGAGACCCAGTACTTC. Its translation: CASSEVGASGGAVETQYF.

This clonotype was recorded a few times. The gene calls are TRBV12-3 or TRBV12-4 and TRBJ1-1; TRBD1 matches 9 bases. There are 14 residues in the CDR3. The ends lost 5 bases at V and 2 bases at J; junction bases unmatched: 3. In DNA, the CDR3 is TGTGCCAGCAGTACAGGGGGCTCTAACACTGAAGCTTTCTTT. Its protein product is CASSTGGSNTEAFF.

In regard to this clonotype: Just one base apart from a much larger clone, this may be a read error. The rearrangement links TRBV10-3 to TRBJ1-2; tentative D call: TRBD1 (6 bases). Germline V CDR1 and CDR2: ENHRY, SYGVKD. Trimming left V 6 bases short and J 3 bases short, with 11 bases between. CDR3 size: 13 residues. The CDR3 DNA sequence: TGTGCCATCAGGGAAGGGGGAGACTATGGCTACACCTTC. This translates into CAIREGGDYGYTF.

The rearrangement uses TRBV2 and TRBJ2-7; possible D gene TRBD2, 6 bases. The germline V and J ends were trimmed by 8 bases and 0 bases, with 8 bases remaining between them. The CDR3 loop spans 12 amino acids. Germline V gene lookup returns CDR1 SNHLY and CDR2 FYNNEI. CDR3 in DNA: TGTGCCAGCGTGGAGGGCTCCTACGAGCAGTACTTC. Its translation: CASVEGSYEQYF.

The chain links TRBV12-3 or TRBV12-4 to TRBJ1-2; a weak D match, TRBD1 (5 bases). The CDR3 loop spans 17 amino acids. Trimming shortened V by 0 bases and J by 3 bases, and 17 bases separated the two germline ends. The CDR3 reads CASSLASGGSRDYGYTF. Written as DNA, the CDR3 is TGTGCCAGCAGTTTAGCTAGCGGGGGGTCCCGGGACTATGGCTACACCTTC.

V is TRBV13 and J is TRBJ2-1; D may be TRBD1 (5 bases). The germline V and J ends were trimmed by 3 bases and 8 bases, with 14 bases remaining between them. The CDR3 has 14 amino acids. The germline CDR1 and CDR2 sequences are PRHDT and FYEKMQ (reference sequence). In nucleotides, the CDR3 is TGTGCCAGCAGCTTTCAGGGTGGATGGTATGAGCAGTTCTTC. Encoded protein: CASSFQGGWYEQFF.

J is TRBJ2-1 and V is TRBV28; 9 nucleotides agree with TRBD2. This CDR3 comprises 17 residues. Germline CDR1 MDHEN, CDR2 SYDVKM. The V segment lost 3 bases and the J segment 7 bases; nucleotides outside the gene matches: 13. This CDR3 reads CASSFGGGAIGANEQFF. The CDR3 DNA reads as TGTGCCAGCAGTTTCGGCGGGGGGGCCATCGGGGCGAATGAGCAGTTCTTC.

This clonotype was recorded a few times. V gene TRBV5-1 combines with J gene TRBJ2-7, with a tentative D call TRBD1 (6 bases). The CDR3 extends over 14 amino acids. V was clipped by 0 bases and J by 6 bases, with 13 bases between them. Germline V gene data show CDR1 as SGHRS and CDR2 as YFSETQ. CDR3 bases: TGCGCCAGCAGCTTGGGGACAGCTCTTGGCGAGCAGTACTTC. Residues: CASSLGTALGEQYF.

This clonotype was seen a few times. The chain employs TRBV4-1 and TRBJ1-2; D gene unclear. This CDR3 is 15 amino acids long. The germline V gene has CDR1 MGHRA and CDR2 YSYEKL. Trimming left V 0 bases short and J 7 bases short, with 15 bases between. CDR3 nucleotide sequence: TGCGCCAGCAGCCAAGATAGGCGGGATTCGGCTGGCTACACCTTC. It is translated as CASSQDRRDSAGYTF.

This clonotype was detected ten times or more. The rearrangement uses TRBV27 and TRBJ2-1; D is undetermined. V lost 2 bases, J lost 0 bases, and 8 bases lay in between. The CDR3 sequence is 15 residues long. Germline values: CDR1 MNHEY, CDR2 SMNVEV (reference sequence). CDR3 sequence: CASSLRAYSYNEQFF. The CDR3 coding sequence is TGTGCCAGCAGTTTACGGGCTTACTCCTACAATGAGCAGTTCTTC.

This clonotype appeared many times. V is TRBV29-1 and J is TRBJ2-5; D not resolved. Trimming cost V 7 bases and J 3 bases, with 12 bases left between them. The germline CDR1 and CDR2 sequences are SQVTM and ANQGSEA. The CDR3 loop spans 12 amino acids. CDR3 bases: TGCAGCGCCTTGCCAGTTGAAGAGACCCAGTACTTC. It yields the protein CSALPVEETQYF.